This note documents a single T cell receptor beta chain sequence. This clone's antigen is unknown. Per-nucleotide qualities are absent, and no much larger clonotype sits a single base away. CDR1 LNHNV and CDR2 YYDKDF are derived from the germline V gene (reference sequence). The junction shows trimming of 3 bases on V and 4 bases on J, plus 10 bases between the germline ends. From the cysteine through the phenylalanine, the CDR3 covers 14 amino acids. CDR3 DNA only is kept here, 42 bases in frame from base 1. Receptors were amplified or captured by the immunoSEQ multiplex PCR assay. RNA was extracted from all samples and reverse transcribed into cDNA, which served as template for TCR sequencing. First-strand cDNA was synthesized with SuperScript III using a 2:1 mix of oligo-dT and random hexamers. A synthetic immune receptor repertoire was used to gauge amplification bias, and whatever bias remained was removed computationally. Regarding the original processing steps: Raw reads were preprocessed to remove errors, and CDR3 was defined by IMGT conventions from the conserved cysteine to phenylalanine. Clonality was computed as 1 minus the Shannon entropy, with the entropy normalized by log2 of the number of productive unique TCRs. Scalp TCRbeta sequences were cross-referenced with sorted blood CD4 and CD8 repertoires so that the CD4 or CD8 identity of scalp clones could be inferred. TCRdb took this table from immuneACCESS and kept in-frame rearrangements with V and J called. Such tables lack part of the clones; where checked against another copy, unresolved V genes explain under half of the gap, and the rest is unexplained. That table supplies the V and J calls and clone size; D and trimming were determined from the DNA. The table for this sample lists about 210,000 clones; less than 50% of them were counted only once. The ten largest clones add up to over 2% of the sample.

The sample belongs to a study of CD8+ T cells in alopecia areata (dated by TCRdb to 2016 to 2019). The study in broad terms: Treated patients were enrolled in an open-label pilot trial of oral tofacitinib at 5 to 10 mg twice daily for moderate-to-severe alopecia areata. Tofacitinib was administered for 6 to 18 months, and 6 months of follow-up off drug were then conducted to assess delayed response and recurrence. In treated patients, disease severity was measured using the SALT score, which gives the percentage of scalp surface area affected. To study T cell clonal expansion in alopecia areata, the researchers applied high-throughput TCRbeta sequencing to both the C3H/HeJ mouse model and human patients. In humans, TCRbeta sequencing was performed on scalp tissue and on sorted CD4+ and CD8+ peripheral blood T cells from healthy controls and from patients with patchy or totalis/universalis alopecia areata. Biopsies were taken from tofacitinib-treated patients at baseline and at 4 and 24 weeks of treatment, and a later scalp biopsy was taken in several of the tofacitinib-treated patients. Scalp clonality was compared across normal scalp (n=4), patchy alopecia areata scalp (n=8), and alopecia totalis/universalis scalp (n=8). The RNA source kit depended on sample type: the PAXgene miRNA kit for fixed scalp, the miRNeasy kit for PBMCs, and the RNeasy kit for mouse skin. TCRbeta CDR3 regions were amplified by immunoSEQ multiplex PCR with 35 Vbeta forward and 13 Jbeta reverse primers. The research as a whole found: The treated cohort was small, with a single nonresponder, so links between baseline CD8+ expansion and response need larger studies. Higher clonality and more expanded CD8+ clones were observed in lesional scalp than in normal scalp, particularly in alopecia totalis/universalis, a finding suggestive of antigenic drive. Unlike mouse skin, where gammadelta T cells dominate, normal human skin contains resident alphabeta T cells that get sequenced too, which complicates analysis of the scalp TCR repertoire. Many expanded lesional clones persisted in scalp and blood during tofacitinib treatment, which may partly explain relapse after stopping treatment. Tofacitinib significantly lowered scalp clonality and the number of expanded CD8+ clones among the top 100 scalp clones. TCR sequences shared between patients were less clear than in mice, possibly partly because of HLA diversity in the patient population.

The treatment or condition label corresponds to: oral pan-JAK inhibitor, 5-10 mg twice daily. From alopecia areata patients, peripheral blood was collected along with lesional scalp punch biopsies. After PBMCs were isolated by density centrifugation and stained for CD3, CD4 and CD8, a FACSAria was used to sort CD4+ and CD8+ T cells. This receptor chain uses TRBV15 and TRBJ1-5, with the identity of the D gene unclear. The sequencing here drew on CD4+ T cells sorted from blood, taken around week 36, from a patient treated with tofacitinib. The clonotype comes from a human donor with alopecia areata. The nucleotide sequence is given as TGTGCCACCAGCAGCCGACGGGGAAATCAGCCCCAGCATTTT. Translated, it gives CATSSRRGNQPQHF.